This TCR beta chain came from a study of cytomegalovirus exposure and HLA in healthy donors. A multiplex PCR was run with 60 Vbeta primers and 13 Jbeta primers. TCRdb's table, derived via immunoSEQ multiplex PCR, lists solely in-frame clones and lacks some. This sample has about 160,000 clones; about 81% occur once, and the top ten carry around 1.5%. V shed 2 bases, J shed 6 bases, and the junction held 2 bases outside the gene matches. Germline V gene sequence: CDR1 SGHDT, CDR2 YYEEEE. The CDR3 contains 12 residues. The specimen sequenced was PBMCs. The receptor comes from a girl between 5 and 17 years old in good health and CMV-seropositive. The chain has TRBV5-6 and TRBJ2-7, with 7 bases matching TRBD1. CDR3 loop: CASSFSGGEQYF. The CDR3 region has the DNA TGTGCCAGCAGCTTTTCAGGGGGCGAGCAGTACTTC.